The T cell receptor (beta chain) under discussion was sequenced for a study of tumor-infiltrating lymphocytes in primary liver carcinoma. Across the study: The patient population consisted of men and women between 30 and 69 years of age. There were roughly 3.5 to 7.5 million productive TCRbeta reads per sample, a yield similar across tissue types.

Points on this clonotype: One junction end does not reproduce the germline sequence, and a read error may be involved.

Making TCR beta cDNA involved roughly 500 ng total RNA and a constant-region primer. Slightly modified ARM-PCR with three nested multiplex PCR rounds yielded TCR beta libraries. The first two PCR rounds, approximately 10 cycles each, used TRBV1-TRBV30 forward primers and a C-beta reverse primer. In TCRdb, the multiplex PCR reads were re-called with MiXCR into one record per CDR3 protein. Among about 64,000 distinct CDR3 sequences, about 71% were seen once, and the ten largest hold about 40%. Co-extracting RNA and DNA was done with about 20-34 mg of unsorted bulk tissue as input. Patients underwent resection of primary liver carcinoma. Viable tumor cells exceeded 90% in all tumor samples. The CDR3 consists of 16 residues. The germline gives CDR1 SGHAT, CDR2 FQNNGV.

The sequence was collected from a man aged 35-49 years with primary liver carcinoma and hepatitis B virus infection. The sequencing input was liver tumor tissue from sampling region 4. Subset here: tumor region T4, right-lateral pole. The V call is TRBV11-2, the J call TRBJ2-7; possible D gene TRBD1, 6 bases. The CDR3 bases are TGTGTCAGCAGCTTCATACAGGGTGCCACACATAACGAGCAGTACTTC. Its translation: CVSSFIQGATHNEQYF.